The 32 T cell receptor beta chains given below trace back to one sample, sequenced in a study of T cells in Graves' hyperthyroidism and ophthalmopathy. Amplified TCR beta CDR3 regions came from RNA transcripts. Researchers ran a first-round RT-PCR on the TCR CDR3 using the HTBI primer set. MiXCR, applied by TCRdb to the multiplex PCR reads, yields one record per CDR3 protein. The repertoire holds over 700,000 distinct CDR3 sequences, with around a sixth as singletons. Material for sequencing was blood. The origin of the receptors is a woman between 45 and 60 years old with Graves' hyperthyroidism that later progressed to Graves' ophthalmopathy.

This clonotype came up a few times. The gene calls are TRBV27 and TRBJ2-3, with D unresolved. Germline CDR1 is MNHEY and CDR2 is SMNVEV (reference sequence). With 2 bases removed from V and 3 bases from J, the gap between germline ends came to 9 bases. The CDR3 runs 14 residues. In DNA, the CDR3 is TGTGCCAGCAGTTTAGGGATACGGACAGATACGCAGTATTTT. This sequence encodes CASSLGIRTDTQYF.

The chain couples TRBV6-1 to TRBJ2-3, with D perhaps matching TRBD2 (6 bases). V lost 6 bases to trimming and J lost 0 bases, with 10 bases between them. The CDR3 is 14 amino acids. Looked up from germline, CDR1 is MNHNS and CDR2 is SASEGT. As DNA, the CDR3 is TGTGCCAGCAGAGGCGGGGCTAGCACAGATACGCAGTATTTT. It encodes CASRGGASTDTQYF.

This clonotype was recorded many times. This chain links TRBV6-1 with TRBJ1-4; 10 bases map to TRBD1. Germline values: CDR1 MNHNS, CDR2 SASEGT. This CDR3 is 16 amino acids long. V gave up 5 bases and J gave up 2 bases; unmatched junction bases: 5. The CDR3: CASSPRTGGTNEKLFF. The CDR3 region has the DNA TGTGCCAGCAGTCCCCGGACAGGGGGGACTAATGAAAAACTGTTTTTT.

This clonotype was recorded many times. This sequence joins TRBV6-1 and TRBJ1-2, with a weak D call TRBD1 (5 bases). CDR1 MNHNS and CDR2 SASEGT come from the germline V gene. V lost 0 bases and J lost 4, with 15 bases in between. The CDR3 is 16 residues long. The CDR3 here is CASSEALRRGTYGYTF. CDR3 nucleotides: TGTGCCAGCAGTGAAGCGCTTCGGAGGGGTACCTATGGCTACACCTTC.

This clonotype was recorded a few times. CDR3 sequence (DNA): TGTGCCACCAGTGATCCGGGACATTCGGTCTACGAGCAGTACTTC. Translating gives CATSDPGHSVYEQYF. This chain joins TRBV24-1 and TRBJ2-7, with D tentatively TRBD1 (6 bases). The CDR3 covers 15 residues. Germline V CDR1 and CDR2: KGHDR, SFDVKD. V lost 3 bases to trimming and J lost 3 bases, with 14 bases between them.

This clonotype was seen more than once but under ten times. The J gene is TRBJ2-7, the V gene TRBV20-1; TRBD1 aligns across 8 bases. The V segment lost 2 bases and the J segment 3 bases; nucleotides outside the gene matches: 3. This CDR3 comprises 13 residues. Germline assignment: CDR1 DFQATT and CDR2 SNEGSKA (reference sequence). CDR3 DNA: TGCAGTGCTAGACAGGGGGCGGGCTACGAGCAGTACTTC. Encoded protein: CSARQGAGYEQYF.

This chain uses TRBV6-5 with TRBJ1-3, with TRBD1 as a possible D gene (5 bases). Germline lookup yields CDR1 MNHEY and CDR2 SVGAGI. The CDR3 extends over 13 amino acids. Trimming cost V 6 bases and J 15 bases, with 21 bases left between them. CDR3: CASRHSQGLGEYF. The CDR3 nucleotides are TGTGCCAGCAGGCACTCTCAGGGTCTCGGGGAATATTTT.

The chain joins TRBV5-1 to TRBJ2-7, with a weak D call TRBD1 (6 bases). This CDR3 comprises 18 residues. Germline V CDR1 and CDR2: SGHRS, YFSETQ. Trimming cost V 3 bases and J 3 bases, with 25 bases left between them. CDR3 protein: CASSSFLGASNKGYEQYF. The CDR3 DNA sequence: TGCGCCAGCAGCTCGTTCTTGGGGGCGAGTAACAAAGGCTACGAGCAGTACTTC.

This clonotype was picked up many times. The chain recombines TRBV30 with TRBJ1-2; 7 bases match TRBD1. Trimming at V came to 7 bases and at J to 7 bases, leaving 18 bases not matched to a gene. The germline CDR1 and CDR2 sequences are GTSNPN and SVGIG (reference sequence). The CDR3 has 15 amino acids. CDR3 sequence: CAFDREGFLRRGYTF. CDR3 DNA sequence: TGTGCCTTCGACAGGGAAGGTTTCTTACGACGTGGCTACACCTTC. The variable domain in full, completed from reference TRBV30 and TRBJ1-2, reads SQTIHQWPATLVQPVGSPLSLECTVEGTSNPNLYWYRQAAGRGLQLLFYSVGIGQISSEVPQNLSASRPQDRQFILSSKKLLLSDSGFYLCAFDREGFLRRGYTFGSGTRLTVV.

V is TRBV6-1 and J is TRBJ2-7; a weak D match, TRBD1 (5 bases). Germline CDR1 and CDR2: MNHNS and SASEGT. This CDR3 contains 13 residues. V was cut by 8 bases and J by 2 bases, with 13 bases left in between. This chain's CDR3 is CASVETATYEQYF. The CDR3, as DNA: TGTGCCAGCGTCGAGACAGCAACCTACGAGCAGTACTTC.

This clonotype has only a few counts. The CDR3, as DNA: TGTGCCAGCAGTGAAGCAGGACAGGGAAGCACAGATACGCAGTATTTT. This codes for CASSEAGQGSTDTQYF. The chain couples TRBV6-1 to TRBJ2-3; 8 bases map to TRBD1. Looked up from germline, CDR1 is MNHNS and CDR2 is SASEGT. The CDR3 sequence is 16 residues long. V trimming: 0 bases; J trimming: 0 bases; junction bases outside the gene matches: 2.

This clonotype was counted many times. V gene TRBV11-2 combines with J gene TRBJ1-1; 7 bases line up with TRBD1. The germline CDR1 and CDR2 sequences are SGHAT and FQNNGV. The CDR3 contains 14 residues. With V trimmed by 2 bases and J by 11 bases, 11 bases remained unmatched. The DNA of the CDR3 is TGTGCCAGCAGCTTAACTCTCGGGACAGACGGGGCTTTCTTT. Translated, it gives CASSLTLGTDGAFF.

At least ten counts were recorded for this clonotype. The chain recombines TRBV11-1 with TRBJ2-3; 8 positions agree with TRBD2. Germline V gene data show CDR1 as SGHAT and CDR2 as FQDESV (reference sequence). V lost 0 bases, J lost 3 bases, and 2 bases stayed unmatched. The length of the CDR3 is 15 residues. The CDR3 DNA follows: TGTGCCAGCAGCTTAGCGGGACTAGTGACAGATACGCAGTATTTT. Its translation: CASSLAGLVTDTQYF.

The chain couples TRBV7-2 to TRBJ2-3; D remains ambiguous. Germline CDR1 SGHTA, CDR2 FQGNSA. Trimming stripped 5 bases from V and 3 bases from J, with 18 bases between. The CDR3 is made up of 16 amino acids. In DNA, the CDR3 is TGTGCCAGCAGCACCGAAGTCAACCTGGGGACAGATACGCAGTATTTT. This codes for CASSTEVNLGTDTQYF.

This clonotype was seen repeatedly, ten times or more. The CDR3 is CASSYYTNTGELFF. DNA for the CDR3: TGTGCCAGCAGTTATTACACGAACACCGGGGAGCTGTTTTTT. This chain joins TRBV11-1 and TRBJ2-2; D is undetermined. The germline V and J ends were trimmed by 6 bases and 0 bases, with 8 bases remaining between them. This CDR3 comprises 14 residues. The V gene's germline CDR1 is SGHAT and CDR2 FQDESV (reference sequence).

The J gene is TRBJ1-1, the V gene TRBV29-1; weak D call: TRBD1 (5 bases). Germline CDR1 and CDR2: SQVTM and ANQGSEA. This CDR3 is built from 14 residues. With 7 bases removed from V and 4 bases from J, the gap between germline ends came to 19 bases. For the CDR3, the DNA is TGCAGCGCCCACCGCGGGGGAGGAGGCACTGAAGCTTTCTTT. As protein: CSAHRGGGGTEAFF.

The genes are TRBV6-5 and TRBJ1-2, with D uncertain. The CDR3 consists of 16 residues. V was clipped by 0 bases and J by 1 base, with 12 bases between them. Germline CDR1 and CDR2: MNHEY and SVGAGI. In nucleotides, the CDR3 is TGTGCCAGCAGTTACTCGAGCGCGCCATTTAACTATGGCTACACCTTC. This encodes CASSYSSAPFNYGYTF.

This clonotype has ten or more counts. The rearrangement joins TRBV18 to TRBJ2-7; D is possibly TRBD1 or TRBD2 (5 bases each). Germline-derived CDR1 and CDR2 are KGHSH and LQKENI. V lost 2 bases and J lost 6, with 14 bases in between. The CDR3 loop spans 14 amino acids. The CDR3 is CASSPGTDEGEQYF. In DNA, the CDR3 is TGTGCCAGCTCACCAGGGACCGACGAGGGCGAGCAGTACTTC. Full variable domain (outside the CDR3, taken from reference TRBV18 and TRBJ2-7): NAGVMQNPRHLVRRRGQEARLRCSPMKGHSHVYWYRQLPEEGLKFMVYLQKENIIDESGMPKERFSAEFPKEGPSILRIQQVVRGDSAAYFCASSPGTDEGEQYFGPGTRLTVT.

In its sample, this clonotype was seen a few times. The chain couples TRBV7-9 to TRBJ1-2, with TRBD1 as a possible D gene (6 bases). Germline CDR1 reads SEHNR; CDR2 reads FQNEAQ (reference sequence). Trimming left V 2 bases short and J 4 bases short, with 11 bases between. The CDR3 has 14 amino acids. This chain's CDR3 is CASSLLGGTYGYTF. CDR3 sequence (DNA): TGTGCCAGCAGCTTACTCGGGGGCACCTATGGCTACACCTTC.

This clonotype was observed a handful of times. The gene calls are TRBV12-3 or TRBV12-4 and TRBJ1-1; 9 positions agree with TRBD1. V lost 5 bases to trimming and J lost 5 bases; unmatched junction nucleotides: 6. The CDR3 runs to 14 residues. This CDR3 reads CASSRQGGETEAFF. CDR3 coding DNA: TGTGCCAGCAGTCGACAGGGGGGGGAAACTGAAGCTTTCTTT.

This clonotype has at least ten counts. The junction differs from germline at one of its ends, possibly a read error. The chain recombines TRBV6-1 with TRBJ1-2; tentative D call: TRBD1 (5 bases). The CDR3 runs 15 residues. Germline V gene sequence: CDR1 MNHNS, CDR2 SASEGT. The CDR3 DNA reads TGTGCCAGTAGTGATCATGGCAGGGCTCTTGGGGGCTACACCTTC. Translated: CASSDHGRALGGYTF.

This clonotype was detected many times. V and J are TRBV20-1 and TRBJ1-6, with D perhaps matching TRBD1 (6 bases). V shed 5 bases and J shed 6 bases, with 14 bases lying between them. Germline V gene lookup returns CDR1 DFQATT and CDR2 SNEGSKA (reference sequence). The CDR3 sequence is 14 residues long. In nucleotides, the CDR3 is TGCAGTGCTTTCCGGGACACACCTAATTCACCCCTCCACTTT. Translation gives CSAFRDTPNSPLHF.

This clonotype was seen more than once but under ten times. The chain couples TRBV18 to TRBJ1-5, with D possibly being TRBD1 (6 bases). Germline V lookup: CDR1 KGHSH, CDR2 LQKENI. The germline V and J ends were trimmed by 3 bases and 6 bases, with 12 bases remaining between them. The CDR3 loop spans 14 amino acids. Written as DNA, the CDR3 is TGTGCCAGCTCACCGGGGGCGGGGATTCAGCCCCAGCATTTT. It specifies CASSPGAGIQPQHF.

Of note for this clonotype: The junction differs from germline at one of its ends, possibly a read error. The CDR3 DNA reads TGCGCCAGCAGTCGGCGGACTAGCGGGGGCACCTACGAGCAGTACTTC. Protein sequence: CASSRRTSGGTYEQYF. The rearrangement links TRBV6-1 to TRBJ2-7; TRBD2 matches 13 bases. Germline V gene data show CDR1 as MNHNS and CDR2 as SASEGT. The CDR3 length is 16 residues.

The chain employs TRBV2 and TRBJ2-5; 14 positions match TRBD2. The CDR3 extends over 17 amino acids. Germline loops: CDR1 SNHLY, CDR2 FYNNEI. V was clipped by 6 bases and J by 3 bases; unmatched bases: 9. The CDR3 sequence is CASSEPGLAGGKETQYF. The CDR3 DNA is TGTGCCAGCAGCGAGCCCGGACTAGCGGGGGGAAAAGAGACCCAGTACTTC.

This clonotype was counted between two and nine times. The chain has TRBV15 and TRBJ2-3, with TRBD2 matching 7 bases. The germline gives CDR1 LNHNV, CDR2 YYDKDF (reference sequence). The CDR3 totals 16 residues. V lost 0 bases to trimming and J lost 5 bases; unmatched junction nucleotides: 8. The DNA of the CDR3 is TGTGCCACCAGCAGAGATCGACTAGCAGTGGGAGATACGCAGTATTTT. Its protein product is CATSRDRLAVGDTQYF.

The chain recombines TRBV24-1 with TRBJ2-3, with a weak D call TRBD2 (5 bases). V shed 4 bases and J shed 3 bases, with 10 bases lying between them. CDR1 is KGHDR and CDR2 is SFDVKD in the germline V gene. This CDR3 is built from 14 residues. CDR3 coding DNA: TGTGCCACCAGTGACCCGGAGGAGACAGATACGCAGTATTTT. The encoded protein is CATSDPEETDTQYF.

This clonotype was recorded at least ten times. The chain joins TRBV18 to TRBJ2-3; TRBD1 aligns across 10 bases. Trimming at V came to 4 bases and at J to 4 bases, leaving 8 bases not matched to a gene. The germline V gene encodes CDR1 KGHSH and CDR2 LQKENI. The CDR3 covers 16 residues. In DNA, the CDR3 is TGTGCCAGCTCACTGGCGACAGGGGGCGGCGCAGATACGCAGTATTTT. Translating gives CASSLATGGGADTQYF. The full variable domain, its missing parts supplied by reference TRBV18 and TRBJ2-3, is NAGVMQNPRHLVRRRGQEARLRCSPMKGHSHVYWYRQLPEEGLKFMVYLQKENIIDESGMPKERFSAEFPKEGPSILRIQQVVRGDSAAYFCASSLATGGGADTQYFGPGTRLTVL.

This clonotype came up a few times. The rearrangement uses TRBV18 and TRBJ1-3; 11 nucleotides agree with TRBD1. The CDR3 is 17 residues long. Germline-derived CDR1 and CDR2 are KGHSH and LQKENI. Losses at the gene ends were 2 bases for V and 1 base for J; bases not matched to a gene: 4. Written as DNA, the CDR3 is TGTGCCAGCTCACCAATAGGACAGGGGGCGTCTGGAAACACCATATATTTT. This encodes CASSPIGQGASGNTIYF.

The chain recombines TRBV19 with TRBJ2-5; D remains unclear. The V gene lost 3 bases and the J gene lost 4 bases, with 12 bases spanning the gap. The CDR3 loop spans 14 amino acids. The germline V gene has CDR1 LNHDA and CDR2 SQIVND (reference sequence). This CDR3 is CASSIERTGETQYF. Here the CDR3 DNA reads TGTGCCAGTAGTATTGAACGGACGGGAGAGACCCAGTACTTC.

This clonotype has more than one count but fewer than ten. The J gene is TRBJ1-6, the V gene TRBV13, with D perhaps TRBD1 (6 bases). V lost 5 bases to trimming and J lost 7 bases, with 12 bases between them. Germline V CDR1 and CDR2: PRHDT, FYEKMQ (reference sequence). The CDR3 loop spans 14 amino acids. CDR3 in amino acids: CASSPRQVNSPLHF. CDR3 DNA: TGTGCCAGCAGCCCTCGACAGGTCAATTCACCCCTCCACTTT.

The J gene is TRBJ1-1, the V gene TRBV12-5; possibly TRBD1 for D (5 bases). From germline, CDR1 is LGHNT and CDR2 FRNRAP. Between the trimmed V and J ends, which lost 6 bases and 5 bases, there was a span of 16 bases. The CDR3 has 14 residues. The CDR3 protein is CASGQGPTGTEAFF. The CDR3 DNA reads TGTGCTAGTGGGCAGGGACCCACGGGGACTGAAGCTTTCTTT. Looking up the rest from reference TRBV12-5 and TRBJ1-1 gives the full variable domain: DARVTQTPRHKVTEMGQEVTMRCQPILGHNTVFWYRQTMMQGLELLAYFRNRAPLDDSGMPKDRFSAEMPDATLATLKIQPSEPRDSAVYFCASGQGPTGTEAFFGQGTRLTVV.